Listed here are 13 T cell receptor beta chains from one sample, sequenced in a study of T cell repertoires in cytomegalovirus infection. TCRdb used MiXCR to reprocess the reads, holding one entry per CDR3 protein. Here the sample spans about 330,000 distinct CDR3 sequences, just under 35% being singletons. These TCRs are of unknown antigen specificity. Sample: cultured PBMCs, taken from culture after CMV antigen stimulation. The receptors shown here come from a human donor in good health (CMV status not recorded). Some clones in this sample may be carry-over from other donors' samples.

V is TRBV19 and J is TRBJ2-2; no reliable D call. V was shortened by 5 bases and J by 3 bases, with 7 bases between the two germline ends. Per germline, CDR1 LNHDA and CDR2 SQIVND (reference sequence). The CDR3 consists of 13 residues. The CDR3 loop is CASSREYTGELFF. CDR3 bases: TGTGCCAGTAGTCGAGAGTACACCGGGGAGCTGTTTTTT.

V gene TRBV19 combines with J gene TRBJ2-5, with a weak D call TRBD1 (6 bases). The CDR3 has 16 residues. Trimming cost V 4 bases and J 1 base, with 16 bases left between them. Germline CDR1 is LNHDA and CDR2 is SQIVND (reference sequence). CDR3 DNA sequence: TGTGCCAGTAGTAGGCTTGGGACAAGGTCCCAAGAGACCCAGTACTTC. Its translation: CASSRLGTRSQETQYF.

This chain uses TRBV18 with TRBJ2-1; 8 positions agree with TRBD2. The CDR3 has 14 residues. CDR1 and CDR2 (germline): KGHSH, LQKENI. The V segment lost 6 bases and the J segment 7 bases; nucleotides outside the gene matches: 8. The CDR3 is CASSQAGVMNEQFF. DNA for the CDR3: TGTGCCAGCTCCCAAGCGGGAGTAATGAATGAGCAGTTCTTC.

This clonotype was picked up many times. V gene TRBV7-2 combines with J gene TRBJ2-3, with TRBD2 matching over 11 bases. There are 20 residues in the CDR3. Germline assignment: CDR1 SGHTA and CDR2 FQGNSA. V was clipped by 1 base and J by 0 bases; unmatched bases: 12. The CDR3 sequence is CASSLGSLLAGVTSTDTQYF. In DNA, the CDR3 is TGTGCCAGCAGCTTAGGATCTCTACTAGCGGGAGTTACTAGCACAGATACGCAGTATTTT.

The gene calls are TRBV7-8 and TRBJ2-7, with 13 bases that match TRBD2. V shed 2 bases, J shed 0 bases, and the junction held 1 base outside the gene matches. Germline CDR1 reads SGHVS; CDR2 reads FQNEAQ. There are 16 residues in the CDR3. Here the CDR3 DNA reads TGTGCCAGCAGCTTAAGGACTAGCGGGAGCTCCTACGAGCAGTACGTC. Translation: CASSLRTSGSSYEQYV.

This clonotype has a handful of counts. The V and J genes are TRBV20-1 and TRBJ1-4, with D maybe TRBD1 (5 bases). CDR1 and CDR2 from the germline V gene are DFQATT and SNEGSKA (reference sequence). V was pared by 6 bases and J by 0 bases, with 20 bases between. This CDR3 is built from 17 residues. For the CDR3, the DNA is TGCAGTGCCCGCCCTGGTACCCCGGGGGCAACTAATGAAAAACTGTTTTTT. Its protein is CSARPGTPGATNEKLFF.

The CDR3 DNA reads TGTGCCAGCAGTTTATTCGGTGGCAGTCCCAATGAAAAACTGTTTTTT. It yields the protein CASSLFGGSPNEKLFF. This rearrangement joins TRBV12-3 or TRBV12-4 to TRBJ1-4; D unclear. Trimming stripped 2 bases from V and 5 bases from J, with 15 bases between. This CDR3 has 16 amino acids.

V gene TRBV27 combines with J gene TRBJ2-1; D perhaps matches TRBD1 (6 bases). The CDR3 has 16 amino acids. Trimming removed 4 bases from V and 0 bases from J, with 13 bases in between. Germline V gene sequence: CDR1 MNHEY, CDR2 SMNVEV (reference sequence). For the CDR3, the DNA is TGTGCCAGCAGTTCCGGACAGCTTAGCTCCTACAATGAGCAGTTCTTC. Encoded protein: CASSSGQLSSYNEQFF.

Only a few counts were recorded for this clonotype. The chain employs TRBV6-2 or TRBV6-3 and TRBJ1-2; D is undetermined. V gave up 5 bases and J gave up 5 bases, with 21 bases separating them. Per the germline V gene, CDR1 is MNHEY and CDR2 is SVGEGT. There are 16 residues in the CDR3. The CDR3: CASSDAINGPVYGYTF. Written as DNA, the CDR3 is TGTGCCAGCAGTGACGCCATCAACGGACCGGTTTATGGCTACACCTTC.

The gene calls are TRBV9 and TRBJ2-1; D not certain. The CDR3 extends over 18 amino acids. Germline V CDR1 and CDR2: SGDLS, YYNGEE. V dropped 3 bases and J dropped 0 bases, with 19 bases sitting between them. The CDR3 DNA is TGTGCCAGCAGCGGACACCCAGTAAGGGTGAGCTCCTACAATGAGCAGTTCTTC. Protein: CASSGHPVRVSSYNEQFF. The full variable domain, in which reference TRBV9 and TRBJ2-1 provide the parts outside the CDR3, is DSGVTQTPKHLITATGQRVTLRCSPRSGDLSVYWYQQSLDQGLQFLIQYYNGEERAKGNILERFSAQQFPDLHSELNLSSLELGDSALYFCASSGHPVRVSSYNEQFFGPGTRLTVL.

J is TRBJ2-5 and V is TRBV27, with D possibly TRBD2 on 6 matching bases. Germline values: CDR1 MNHEY, CDR2 SMNVEV (reference sequence). V was pared by 5 bases and J by 5 bases, with 15 bases between. The CDR3 has 14 residues. CDR3 loop: CASSKRDSQETQYF. In DNA, the CDR3 is TGTGCCAGCAGTAAGAGGGACTCCCAGGAGACCCAGTACTTC.

The table lists this clonotype with many counts. The chain recombines TRBV7-9 with TRBJ2-1; the match to TRBD2 covers 12 bases. V lost 6 bases to trimming and J lost 7 bases; unmatched junction nucleotides: 7. Germline-derived CDR1 and CDR2 are SEHNR and FQNEAQ (reference sequence). This CDR3 contains 15 residues. CDR3 nucleotides: TGTGCCAGCAGTTTGCTAGCGGGAGGGCCGAATGAGCAGTTCTTC. Encoded protein: CASSLLAGGPNEQFF.

V usage is TRBV6-2 or TRBV6-3 and J usage is TRBJ2-7, with 11 bases lining up with TRBD2. Germline CDR1 and CDR2: MNHEY and SVGEGT. Losses at the gene ends were 1 base for V and 5 bases for J; bases not matched to a gene: 4. The CDR3 runs to 15 residues. CDR3 sequence reads: CASSYLAGGPHEQYF. As DNA, the CDR3 is TGTGCCAGCAGTTACTTAGCGGGAGGGCCCCACGAGCAGTACTTC.